This T cell receptor (beta chain) was recovered during a study of T cells in Graves' hyperthyroidism and ophthalmopathy. This clonotype occurred a few times. The CDR3 sequence is 16 residues long. With 4 bases removed from V and 5 bases from J, the gap between germline ends came to 18 bases. Exclusion of patients followed from uncontrolled infection, other autoimmune disease, pregnancy or lactation. Thyroid ultrasound and orbital computed tomography, with clinical symptoms and serum thyroxine and TRAb, informed diagnoses. Amplification of TCR beta CDR3 regions used RNA as the template. HTBI primers were used for first-round RT-PCR of the TCR CDR3. Each CDR3 protein gets one entry after TCRdb re-called the multiplex PCR reads with MiXCR. The profile shows approximately 640,000 distinct CDR3 sequences, 45% of them singletons.

The sample taken for sequencing was peripheral blood or thyroid tissue (not recorded which). The TCR comes from an adult man with Graves' disease, either hyperthyroidism or ophthalmopathy (not recorded which). This chain links TRBV12-3 or TRBV12-4 with TRBJ1-3; TRBD1 is a possible D gene (5 bases). The CDR3 spells CASSYPSPGPRNTIYF. CDR3 coding DNA: TGTGCCAGCAGTTACCCTTCCCCAGGGCCGAGAAACACCATATATTTT.